Given below is one T cell receptor (beta chain) in context. Its antigen target is currently unknown. No clone much larger than this one lies a single base away; base qualities are absent. This specimen comes from a study of shared clonotypes between healthy human individuals (dated by TCRdb to the early 2020s). Notes on the research overall: The cohort comprised two women and three men aged 18 to 49 years. For each donor, three plates each were used for CD4 naive and CD4 memory, two plates were used for CD8 naive, and one plate was used for CD8 memory. To estimate repertoire size and how much clonotypes are shared between individuals, the study performed deep sequencing of blood TCR repertoires from about five healthy adults. To increase sequencing depth and limit assay-specific biases, different laboratories used diverse techniques to prepare libraries and sequence TCR repertoires. Leukapheresis yielded between about 0.9 and 9.5 billion PBMCs per donor.

The donors were healthy, HIV-negative adults who had no recently reported acute infections or vaccinations. Every donor was a Caucasian adult living in Nashville, Tennessee, USA. CD4+ T cells were enriched by magnetic negative selection, after which naive cells were positively selected on CD45RA and the negative fraction was taken as the memory subset. Blood was obtained by leukapheresis, after which PBMCs were separated by Ficoll-Histopaque density gradient centrifugation and cryopreserved in liquid nitrogen vapor phase. Analytical flow cytometry was used to check the purity and quantity of each magnetically sorted T cell population. Each sorted fraction had its genomic DNA isolated and then quantified by UV absorbance on a Nanodrop 2000c. Via the germline V gene, CDR1 is LGHNA and CDR2 YNFKEQ. The CDR3 runs 17 amino acids, cysteine and phenylalanine included. Only CDR3 DNA is held: 51 bases, read in frame from base 1. Germline trimming: 6 bases from V, 7 bases from J; junction bases outside gene matches: 9.

Using the deep immunoSEQ assay, TCR CDR3 regions were amplified from genomic DNA by multiplex PCR. For each cell subset, the extracted genomic DNA was distributed evenly across all wells of several immunoSEQ 96-well plates, and each plate served as one replicate. Each replicate PCR for sorted subsets received roughly 0.2 ug genomic DNA, equal to tens of thousands of T cell genomes. Purified libraries were measured with a Qubit 3.0 fluorometer, size-checked on a Bioanalyzer 2100, and measured again with the KAPA Library Quantification kit. Each immunoSEQ 96-well plate was sequenced on its own single-read 150-cycle Illumina NextSeq 550 flow cell. In the authors' own workflow: The immunoSEQ output contained only junctional sequences without quality scores, so filtering could not match that applied to full-length reads. To assign V/J genes and CDR3, sequences were annotated against IMGT germline references using PyIR, a Python wrapper for IgBLAST v1.9. Reads with weak V/J assignments (E-value above 1e-6), missing CDR3, stop codons, out-of-frame junctions, or ambiguous translated residues were removed. A V3J clonotype was defined by an identical inferred V gene, J gene, and CDR3 amino acid sequence. Percentage overlap between repertoires was calculated by dividing the number of shared unique clonotypes by the size of the smaller repertoire. Repertoire richness was assessed with RTK rarefaction, the Chao1 estimator, and Recon v2.1 estimates of unobserved clonotypes. Generation probabilities were computed with OLGA for all TCRbeta clonotypes obtained by the gDNA method from several donors. Imported from immuneACCESS, the table was reduced by TCRdb to in-frame sequences with V and J called. These copies leave out some clones; in studies compared against another copy, an unresolved V gene accounts for under half, and the cause of the remainder is not known. That table is the source of V, J and clone size, and D and trimming were worked out from the DNA. The sample records around 700,000 clones, roughly 70% of which are singletons. The top ten clonotypes cover 1.8% of the sample.

Study-wide conclusions, independent of this receptor: Naive subsets generally had larger estimated clonotype richness than memory subsets did. Pairwise subsampling led to the expectation that sequencing depth would affect the degree of clonotype sharing among donors. Because the study included a small number of donors, the genetic and exposure-history diversity represented was limited. Sharing across a few donors was observed for about 5% of naive CD4, about 4% of naive CD8, roughly 2.4% of memory CD4, and about 0.38% of memory CD8 clonotypes. Sampling was restricted to blood, and TCR repertoires in tissue are likely to differ from TCR repertoires in blood. Even with the large sequencing depth, rarefaction of the sorted-subset datasets indicated that sequencing was incomplete. Clonotypes shared by all four sorted-subset donors showed higher generation probabilities than non-shared clonotypes.

The sequence links TRBV4-2 to TRBJ2-2, and 15 junction bases match TRBD2. The source of this sequence is a woman in her twenties or thirties in good health. Sequencing was done on a sample of memory CD4+ T cells sorted from blood. The sample's cell subset or site label, decoded: CD45RA-negative fraction. The sequenced DNA is TGTGCCAGCAGTGAGAGACCGGGACTAGCGGGAGGCGGGGAGCTGTTTTTT. It is translated as CASSERPGLAGGGELFF.